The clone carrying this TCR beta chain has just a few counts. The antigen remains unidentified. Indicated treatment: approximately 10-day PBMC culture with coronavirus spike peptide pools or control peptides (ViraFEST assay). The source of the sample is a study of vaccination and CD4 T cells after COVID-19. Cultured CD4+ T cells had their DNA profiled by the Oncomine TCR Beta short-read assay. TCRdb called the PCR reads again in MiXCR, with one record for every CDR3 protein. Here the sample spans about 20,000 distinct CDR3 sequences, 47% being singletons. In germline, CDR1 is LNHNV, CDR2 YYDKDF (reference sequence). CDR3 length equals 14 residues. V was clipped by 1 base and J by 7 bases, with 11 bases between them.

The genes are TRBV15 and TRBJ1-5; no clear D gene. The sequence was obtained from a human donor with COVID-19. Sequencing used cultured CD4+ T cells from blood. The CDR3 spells CATSRGGSGQPQHF. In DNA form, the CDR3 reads TGTGCCACCAGCAGAGGAGGTTCGGGCCAGCCCCAGCATTTT.